This entry is about one T cell receptor beta chain. The CDR3 spans 16 residues. CDR1 ENHRY and CDR2 SYGVKD come from the germline V gene. The V and J ends lost 0 bases and 0 bases respectively, with 8 bases between them. This sample is part of a study of blood T cell repertoires in COVID-19. Study information: Acute and convalescent COVID-19 specimens originated in the United States, Italy and Spain. T cells, B-cell-depleted T cells, or PBMCs provided the cDNA or gDNA that served as material.

Per the study methods: Nucleated cell counts were estimated from reference gene primer amplification. Some clones are missing from TCRdb's copy, which holds only in-frame ones; the method was immunoSEQ multiplex PCR. From that table come the V and J calls and clone size; the DNA was used to work out D and trimming. The data contain around 150,000 clones, roughly 80% of them singletons. The V gene is TRBV10-3, the J gene TRBJ1-4; D unclear. This receptor was identified in a man aged 70 or older with acute or convalescent COVID-19. Sequencing was carried out using peripheral blood. The CDR3: CAISESPGTTNEKLFF. DNA of the CDR3: TGTGCCATCAGTGAGTCCCCGGGTACAACTAATGAAAAACTGTTTTTT.